These 30 T cell receptor beta chains share one sample of origin, sequenced in a study of monozygotic twins with inflammatory bowel disease. TCRdb re-called the 5' RACE reads, yielding one record per CDR3 amino acid sequence without DNA. This repertoire includes about 330,000 distinct CDR3 sequences. Sequencing used blood. The receptors here all came from a human donor with ulcerative colitis or Crohn's disease, or a healthy co-twin of an affected twin (not recorded which).

This sequence joins TRBV28 and TRBJ2-1; TCRdb's D gene call, TRBD2, goes unchecked for lack of DNA. This CDR3 contains 19 residues. Per germline, CDR1 MDHEN and CDR2 SYDVKM. CDR3 protein: CASSPRGSGGPSPYNEQFF.

The chain uses TRBV11-2 and TRBJ2-3; TCRdb's D call, TRBD1, is unchecked because there is no DNA. CDR3 length equals 15 residues. CDR1 SGHAT and CDR2 FQNNGV come from the germline V gene. CDR3: CASSFNRGRIDTQYF. The full variable domain, rest sourced from reference TRBV11-2 and TRBJ2-3, is EAGVAQSPRYKIIEKRQSVAFWCNPISGHATLYWYQQILGQGPKLLIQFQNNGVVDDSQLPKDRFSAERLKGVDSTLKIQPAKLEDSAVYLCASSFNRGRIDTQYFGPGTRLTVL.

CDR3 sequence: CASSTTGTGPEKLFF. The gene calls are TRBV5-1 and TRBJ1-4; the TRBD1 assignment by TCRdb is unverifiable without DNA. The CDR3 runs to 15 residues. Germline lookup yields CDR1 SGHRS and CDR2 YFSETQ.

The rearrangement joins TRBV7-2 to TRBJ2-7; TCRdb's D gene call, TRBD2, goes unchecked for lack of DNA. The CDR3 is 16 amino acids. Germline V gene lookup returns CDR1 SGHTA and CDR2 FQGNSA. The CDR3 protein is CASSSHGLAGDHEQYF. The full variable domain, rest sourced from reference TRBV7-2 and TRBJ2-7, is GAGVSQSPSNKVTEKGKDVELRCDPISGHTALYWYRQSLGQGLEFLIYFQGNSAPDKSGLPSDRFSAERTGGSVSTLTIQRTQQEDSAVYLCASSSHGLAGDHEQYFGPGTRLTVT.

The chain has TRBV5-6 and TRBJ2-3; the TCRdb call, TRBD1, lacks DNA for checking. Germline CDR1 and CDR2: SGHDT and YYEEEE. The length of the CDR3 is 15 residues. Here the CDR3 reads CASSITGGDTDTQYF.

The chain couples TRBV11-2 to TRBJ2-7; TCRdb indicates TRBD2, and absent DNA this call remains unverified. The CDR3 runs to 15 residues. Per the germline V gene, CDR1 is SGHAT and CDR2 is FQNNGV. The CDR3 loop reads CASSSSGLNPTWQYF.

V gene TRBV5-1 combines with J gene TRBJ1-2; TCRdb names TRBD1, which stays unverified in the absence of DNA. Germline values: CDR1 SGHRS, CDR2 YFSETQ. The CDR3 extends over 14 amino acids. CDR3 protein: CASSTGANNYGYTF. Full variable domain (missing parts from reference TRBV5-1 and TRBJ1-2): KAGVTQTPRYLIKTRGQQVTLSCSPISGHRSVSWYQQTPGQGLQFLFEYFSETQRNKGNFPGRFSGRQFSNSRSEMNVSTLELGDSALYLCASSTGANNYGYTFGSGTRLTVV.

V gene TRBV7-2 combines with J gene TRBJ2-1; with no DNA, the TCRdb D assignment of TRBD1 cannot be verified. CDR1 and CDR2 from the germline V gene are SGHTA and FQGNSA. This CDR3 is 14 amino acids long. The CDR3 here is CASSDRDGDNEQFF.

This chain links TRBV28 with TRBJ1-1; absent DNA, TCRdb's TRBD1 call cannot be checked. Per the germline V gene, CDR1 is MDHEN and CDR2 is SYDVKM. The CDR3 has 14 residues. The CDR3 loop is CASSLGGSRTEAFF. The full variable domain, in which reference TRBV28 and TRBJ1-1 provide the parts outside the CDR3, is DVKVTQSSRYLVKRTGEKVFLECVQDMDHENMFWYRQDPGLGLRLIYFSYDVKMKEKGDIPEGYSVSREKKERFSLILESASTNQTSMYLCASSLGGSRTEAFFGQGTRLTVV.

This chain links TRBV28 with TRBJ2-3; TCRdb picks TRBD1, but there is no DNA to check that call. Germline-derived CDR1 and CDR2 are MDHEN and SYDVKM. This CDR3 comprises 14 residues. The CDR3 region is CASTVGGSTDTQYF.

The chain employs TRBV12-3 or TRBV12-4 and TRBJ1-2; as DNA is missing, the TRBD1 call by TCRdb cannot be tested. The CDR3 contains 14 residues. The CDR3 loop reads CASNAAGHNYGYTF.

The rearrangement uses TRBV5-1 and TRBJ2-1. Germline CDR1 and CDR2: SGHRS and YFSETQ. The CDR3 covers 14 residues. The CDR3 loop is CASSFLNSYNEQFF.

The chain has TRBV5-5 and TRBJ2-7; TCRdb's D gene call, TRBD1, goes unchecked for lack of DNA. Germline CDR1 reads SGHKS; CDR2 reads YYEKEE (reference sequence). CDR3 length: 13 amino acids. CDR3 residues: CASSTQDQYEQYF. Full variable domain (rest looked up from reference TRBV5-5 and TRBJ2-7): DAGVTQSPTHLIKTRGQQVTLRCSPISGHKSVSWYQQVLGQGPQFIFQYYEKEERGRGNFPDRFSARQFPNYSSELNVNALLLGDSALYLCASSTQDQYEQYFGPGTRLTVT.

The V call is TRBV10-3, the J call TRBJ2-5; TCRdb indicates TRBD1, and absent DNA this call remains unverified. The CDR3 spans 12 residues. Germline CDR1 ENHRY, CDR2 SYGVKD. CDR3 amino acids: CAISNGRETQYF.

The rearrangement links TRBV27 to TRBJ2-3; TCRdb reports TRBD2, a call that lacks DNA to check it against. The CDR3 consists of 18 residues. Per germline, CDR1 MNHEY and CDR2 SMNVEV (reference sequence). CDR3 amino acids: CASKSGLAGGVRTDTQYF.

The chain joins TRBV6-1 to TRBJ1-6; as DNA is missing, the TRBD1 call by TCRdb cannot be tested. The CDR3 consists of 15 residues. In germline, CDR1 is MNHNS, CDR2 SASEGT. CDR3 residues: CASSATGTENSPLHF.

The CDR3 here is CSARWSSEAFF. The J gene is TRBJ1-1, the V gene TRBV20-1. The V gene's germline CDR1 is DFQATT and CDR2 SNEGSKA (reference sequence). The length of the CDR3 is 11 residues.

The CDR3 region is CASSLNRVGGGGKLFF. The J gene is TRBJ1-4, the V gene TRBV7-8; checking the TCRdb D call of TRBD1 is not possible without DNA. Germline CDR1 is SGHVS and CDR2 is FQNEAQ. The CDR3 spans 16 residues.

CDR3 region: CASDPGTGETGELFF. The chain is built from TRBV6-2 or TRBV6-3 and TRBJ2-2; TCRdb's D call, TRBD1, is unchecked because there is no DNA. Germline CDR1 MNHEY, CDR2 SVGEGT. CDR3 length equals 15 residues.

The chain carries TRBV5-1 and TRBJ2-3; TCRdb's D call, TRBD2, is unchecked because there is no DNA. Germline CDR1 SGHRS, CDR2 YFSETQ. The CDR3 is made up of 16 amino acids. The CDR3 loop reads CASSLAPSTATDTQYF.

This chain connects TRBV6-6 to TRBJ1-2. This CDR3 contains 14 residues. CDR1 and CDR2 from the germline V gene are MNHNY and SVGAGI (reference sequence). The CDR3 region is CASTYGLADDGYTF.

The V call is TRBV12-3 or TRBV12-4, the J call TRBJ2-1. This CDR3 contains 14 residues. This chain's CDR3 is CASSLIRVHNEQFF.

The chain combines TRBV12-3 or TRBV12-4 with TRBJ2-7; TCRdb picks TRBD1, but there is no DNA to check that call. The CDR3 consists of 14 residues. CDR3 region: CASSRRDRDGEQYF.

The rearrangement links TRBV12-3 or TRBV12-4 to TRBJ2-2; TCRdb lists TRBD1, though no DNA is available to test this call. The CDR3 contains 15 residues. The CDR3 sequence: CATKIGVSITGELFF.

This chain joins TRBV27 and TRBJ2-7; there is no DNA to check the TCRdb D call of TRBD2. Per germline, CDR1 MNHEY and CDR2 SMNVEV (reference sequence). CDR3 size: 12 residues. The CDR3: CALPRGSREQYF.

The chain has TRBV7-6 and TRBJ2-2; absent DNA, TCRdb's TRBD1 call cannot be checked. CDR3 length: 13 amino acids. Germline loops: CDR1 SGHVS, CDR2 FNYEAQ. The CDR3 protein is CASSVRVSGELFF.

J is TRBJ2-7 and V is TRBV5-1; TCRdb's D gene call, TRBD2, goes unchecked for lack of DNA. Germline V gene data show CDR1 as SGHRS and CDR2 as YFSETQ. The CDR3 contains 15 residues. Here the CDR3 reads CASSLSAGRSYEQYF.

The rearrangement links TRBV9 to TRBJ2-3. CDR1 SGDLS and CDR2 YYNGEE come from the germline V gene. This CDR3 is built from 16 residues. CDR3: CASSVELAGSTDTQYF.

The chain links TRBV5-1 to TRBJ2-5; the D call from TCRdb, TRBD2, cannot be confirmed without DNA. Germline CDR1 is SGHRS and CDR2 is YFSETQ. CDR3 size: 16 residues. The CDR3 region is CASSPGLAGGLETQYF. The full variable domain, completed using reference TRBV5-1 and TRBJ2-5, is KAGVTQTPRYLIKTRGQQVTLSCSPISGHRSVSWYQQTPGQGLQFLFEYFSETQRNKGNFPGRFSGRQFSNSRSEMNVSTLELGDSALYLCASSPGLAGGLETQYFGPGTRLLVL.

The chain recombines TRBV28 with TRBJ2-7; without DNA, the TCRdb call of TRBD1 cannot be checked. Germline V gene sequence: CDR1 MDHEN, CDR2 SYDVKM. This CDR3 spans 15 amino acids. CDR3 sequence reads: CASRDEGASYYEQYF.